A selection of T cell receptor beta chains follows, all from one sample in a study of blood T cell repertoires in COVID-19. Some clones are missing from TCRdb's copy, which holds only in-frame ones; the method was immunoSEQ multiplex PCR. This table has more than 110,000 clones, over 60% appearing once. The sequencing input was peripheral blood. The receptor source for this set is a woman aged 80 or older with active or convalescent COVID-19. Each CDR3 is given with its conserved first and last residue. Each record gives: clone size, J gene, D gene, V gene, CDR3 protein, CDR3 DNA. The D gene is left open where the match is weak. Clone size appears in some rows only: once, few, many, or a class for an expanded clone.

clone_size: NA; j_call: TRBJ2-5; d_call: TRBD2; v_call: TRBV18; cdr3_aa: CASTPAGRSQETQYF; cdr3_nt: TGTGCCAGCACCCCCGCCGGGAGGTCACAAGAGACCCAGTACTTC
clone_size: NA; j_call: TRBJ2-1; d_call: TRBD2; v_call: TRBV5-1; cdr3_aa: CASRHAGGAQGEQFF; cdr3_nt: TGCGCCAGCAGGCATGCGGGGGGCGCCCAAGGTGAGCAGTTCTTC
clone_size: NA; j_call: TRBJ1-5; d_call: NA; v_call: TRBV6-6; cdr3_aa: CASSQLGGTQHF; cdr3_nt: TGTGCCAGCAGTCAGCTCGGGGGGACCCAGCATTTT
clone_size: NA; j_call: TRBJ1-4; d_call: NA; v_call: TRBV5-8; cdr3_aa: CASSLRGLDEKLFF; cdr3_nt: TGTGCCAGCAGCTTGAGGGGACTAGATGAAAAACTGTTTTTT
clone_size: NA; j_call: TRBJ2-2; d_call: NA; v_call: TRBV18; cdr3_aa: CASSLSDLPGNTGELFF; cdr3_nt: TGTGCCAGCTCACTTAGTGACCTCCCGGGGAACACCGGGGAGCTGTTTTTT
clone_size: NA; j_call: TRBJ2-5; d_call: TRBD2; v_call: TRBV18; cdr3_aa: CASSPTGLAGGLQETQYF; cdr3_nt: TGTGCCAGCTCACCAACCGGGCTAGCGGGGGGCCTCCAAGAGACCCAGTACTTC
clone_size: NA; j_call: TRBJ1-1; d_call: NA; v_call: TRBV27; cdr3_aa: CASSFGANTEAFF; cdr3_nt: TGTGCCAGCAGTTTCGGAGCGAACACTGAAGCTTTCTTT
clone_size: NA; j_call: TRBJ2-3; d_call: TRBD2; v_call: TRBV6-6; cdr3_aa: CASSLAGGSADTQYF; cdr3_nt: TGTGCCAGCAGCTTAGCGGGGGGGAGCGCAGATACGCAGTATTTT
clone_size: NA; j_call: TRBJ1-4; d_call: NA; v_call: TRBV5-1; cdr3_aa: CASSFGEGFEKLFF; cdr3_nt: TGCGCCAGCAGCTTTGGCGAGGGCTTTGAAAAACTGTTTTTT
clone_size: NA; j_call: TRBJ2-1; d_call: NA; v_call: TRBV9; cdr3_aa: CASSVEPVSYNEQFF; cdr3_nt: TGTGCCAGCAGCGTAGAACCAGTATCCTACAATGAGCAGTTCTTC
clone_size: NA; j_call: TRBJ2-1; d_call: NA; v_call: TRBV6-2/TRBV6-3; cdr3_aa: CASSPGDYNEQFF; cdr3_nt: TGTGCCAGCAGTCCCGGGGACTACAATGAGCAGTTCTTC
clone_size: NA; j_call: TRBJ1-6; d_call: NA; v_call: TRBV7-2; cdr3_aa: CASTLGLGSSYNSPLHF; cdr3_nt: TGTGCCAGCACCCTAGGTCTCGGCAGCTCCTATAATTCACCCCTCCACTTT
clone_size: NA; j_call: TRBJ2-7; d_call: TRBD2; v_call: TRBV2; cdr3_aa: CASRALAGATYEQYF; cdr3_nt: TGTGCCAGCAGAGCACTAGCGGGGGCAACCTACGAGCAGTACTTC
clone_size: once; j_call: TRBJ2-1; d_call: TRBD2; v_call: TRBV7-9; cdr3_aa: CASSFPGLGSYNEQFF; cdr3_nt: TGTGCCAGCAGCTTCCCGGGACTAGGCTCCTACAATGAGCAGTTCTTC
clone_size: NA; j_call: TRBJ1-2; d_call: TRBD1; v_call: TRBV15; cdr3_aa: CATSRTDRANYGYTF; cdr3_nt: TGTGCCACCAGCAGAACCGACAGGGCTAACTATGGCTACACCTTC
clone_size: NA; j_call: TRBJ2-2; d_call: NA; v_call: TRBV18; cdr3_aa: CASSPDRTGELFF; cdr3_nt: TGTGCCAGCTCACCAGACAGGACCGGGGAGCTGTTTTTT
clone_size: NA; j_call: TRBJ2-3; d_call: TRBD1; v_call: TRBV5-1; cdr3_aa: CASSSGGGWTGSSDTQYF; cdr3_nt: TGCGCCAGCAGCTCCGGAGGGGGATGGACAGGGTCTTCAGATACGCAGTATTTT
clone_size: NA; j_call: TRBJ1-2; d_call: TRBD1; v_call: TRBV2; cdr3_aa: CASSTTGIYGYTF; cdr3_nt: TGTGCCAGCAGTACGACAGGGATCTATGGCTACACCTTC
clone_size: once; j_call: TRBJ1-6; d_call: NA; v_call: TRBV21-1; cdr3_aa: CASSKLRDREPYNSPLHF; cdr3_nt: TGTGCCAGCAGCAAATTGCGGGACAGGGAACCCTATAATTCACCCCTCCACTTT
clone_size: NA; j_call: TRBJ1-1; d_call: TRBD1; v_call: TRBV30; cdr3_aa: CAWRTTGDTEAFF; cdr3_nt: TGTGCCTGGAGAACGACAGGGGACACTGAAGCTTTCTTT
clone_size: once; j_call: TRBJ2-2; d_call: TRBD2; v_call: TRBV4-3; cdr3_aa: CASSRRLARDTGELFF; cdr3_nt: TGCGCCAGCAGCCGAAGACTAGCGCGGGACACCGGGGAGCTGTTTTTT
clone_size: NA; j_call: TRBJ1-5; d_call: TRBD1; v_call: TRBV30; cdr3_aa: CAWRAGGDQPQHF; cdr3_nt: TGTGCCTGGAGAGCAGGGGGTGATCAGCCCCAGCATTTT
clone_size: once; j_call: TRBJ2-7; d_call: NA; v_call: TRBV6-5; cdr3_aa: CASSNAGIYEQYF; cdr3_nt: TGTGCCAGCAGTAATGCAGGGATTTACGAGCAGTACTTC
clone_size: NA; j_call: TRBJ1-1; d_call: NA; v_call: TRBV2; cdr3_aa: CASSDLQNTEAFF; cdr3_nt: TGTGCCAGCAGTGATTTACAGAACACTGAAGCTTTCTTT
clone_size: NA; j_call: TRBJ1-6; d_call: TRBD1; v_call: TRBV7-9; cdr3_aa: CASSSLGQGNSPLHF; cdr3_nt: TGTGCCAGCAGCTCCCTCGGACAGGGGAATTCACCCCTCCACTTT
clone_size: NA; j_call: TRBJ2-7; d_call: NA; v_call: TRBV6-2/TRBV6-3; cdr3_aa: CASSGLGRGHYEQYF; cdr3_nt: TGTGCCAGCAGTGGCCTTGGGCGGGGGCACTACGAGCAGTACTTC
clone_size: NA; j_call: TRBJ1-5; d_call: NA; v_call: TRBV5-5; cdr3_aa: CASRRSQPQHF; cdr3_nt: TGTGCCAGCAGGAGAAGTCAGCCCCAGCATTTT
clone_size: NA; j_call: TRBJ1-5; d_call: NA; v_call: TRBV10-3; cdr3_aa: CAISYQGNQPQHF; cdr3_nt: TGTGCCATCAGTTATCAGGGGAATCAGCCCCAGCATTTT
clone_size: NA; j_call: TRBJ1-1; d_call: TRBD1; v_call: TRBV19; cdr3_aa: CASSIGTGGVTEAFF; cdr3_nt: TGTGCCAGTAGTATTGGGACAGGGGGCGTAACTGAAGCTTTCTTT
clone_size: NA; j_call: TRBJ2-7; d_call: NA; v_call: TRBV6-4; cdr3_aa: CASSDSQFYEQYF; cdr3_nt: TGTGCCAGCAGTGACTCCCAGTTCTACGAGCAGTACTTC
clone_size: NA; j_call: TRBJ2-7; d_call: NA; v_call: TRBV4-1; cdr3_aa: CASSQTMGRVNYEQYF; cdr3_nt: TGCGCCAGCAGCCAAACAATGGGCAGAGTAAACTACGAGCAGTACTTC
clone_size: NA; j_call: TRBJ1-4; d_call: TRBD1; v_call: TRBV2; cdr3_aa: CARAGTGATGREKLFF; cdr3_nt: TGTGCCAGAGCCGGGACAGGGGCCACGGGTAGGGAAAAACTGTTTTTT
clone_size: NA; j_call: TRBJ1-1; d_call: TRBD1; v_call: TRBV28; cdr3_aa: CASSLGGQGQGPLRWAFF; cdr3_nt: TGTGCCAGCAGTTTGGGGGGCCAGGGACAGGGACCGCTTCGGTGGGCTTTCTTT
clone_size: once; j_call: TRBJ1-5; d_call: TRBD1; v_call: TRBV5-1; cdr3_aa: CASSSGTGNNQPQHF; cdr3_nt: TGCGCCAGCAGCTCCGGGACAGGGAACAATCAGCCCCAGCATTTT
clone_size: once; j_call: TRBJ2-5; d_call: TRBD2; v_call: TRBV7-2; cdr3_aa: CASRPLAGAQETQYF; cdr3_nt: TGTGCCAGCAGGCCGCTAGCGGGGGCTCAAGAGACCCAGTACTTC
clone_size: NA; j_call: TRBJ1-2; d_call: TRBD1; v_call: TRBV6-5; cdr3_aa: CASSVRQGLTTF; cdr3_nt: TGTGCCAGCAGCGTAAGACAGGGGCTCACGACCTTC
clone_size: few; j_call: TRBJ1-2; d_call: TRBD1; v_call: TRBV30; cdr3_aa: CAWSVWGQGANYGYTF; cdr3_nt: TGTGCCTGGAGTGTATGGGGACAGGGGGCTAACTATGGCTACACCTTC
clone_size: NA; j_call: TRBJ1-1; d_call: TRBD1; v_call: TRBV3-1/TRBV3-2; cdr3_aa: CASSRTQGVTEAFF; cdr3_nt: TGTGCCAGCAGCCGAACGCAGGGGGTCACTGAAGCTTTCTTT
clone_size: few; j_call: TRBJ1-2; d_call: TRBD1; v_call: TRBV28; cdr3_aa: CASSLLDRGGYTF; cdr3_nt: TGTGCCAGCAGTTTATTGGACAGGGGCGGCTACACCTTC
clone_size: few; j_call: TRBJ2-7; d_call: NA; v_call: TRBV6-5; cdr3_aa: CASTKGQGGYEQYF; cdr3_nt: TGTGCCAGCACTAAGGGGCAGGGAGGCTACGAGCAGTACTTC
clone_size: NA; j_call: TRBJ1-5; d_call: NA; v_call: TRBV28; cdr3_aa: CASSHVDRRDQPQHF; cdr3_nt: TGTGCCAGCAGTCACGTCGACAGGCGGGATCAGCCCCAGCATTTT
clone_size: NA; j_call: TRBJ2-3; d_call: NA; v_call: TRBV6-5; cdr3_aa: CASRNRGGTDTQYF; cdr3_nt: TGTGCCAGCAGAAACAGGGGGGGTACAGATACGCAGTATTTT
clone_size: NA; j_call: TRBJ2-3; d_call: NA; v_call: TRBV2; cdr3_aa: CASSELASTDTQYF; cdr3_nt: TGTGCCAGCAGTGAACTAGCGAGCACAGATACGCAGTATTTT
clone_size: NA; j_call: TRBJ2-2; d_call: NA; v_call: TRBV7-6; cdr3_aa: CASSRDWSGELFF; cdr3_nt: TGTGCCAGCAGCCGGGACTGGTCCGGGGAGCTGTTTTTT
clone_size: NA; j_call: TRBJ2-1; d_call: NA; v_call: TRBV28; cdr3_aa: CASSLSWPDPEQFF; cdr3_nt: TGTGCCAGCAGTTTATCCTGGCCCGATCCTGAGCAGTTCTTC
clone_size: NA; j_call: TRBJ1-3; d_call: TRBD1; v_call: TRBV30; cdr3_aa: CAWGTGNIGNTIYF; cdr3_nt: TGTGCCTGGGGGACAGGGAATATTGGAAACACCATATATTTT
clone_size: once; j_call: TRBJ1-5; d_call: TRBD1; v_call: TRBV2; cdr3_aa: CASSGGQGTQPQHF; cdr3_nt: TGTGCCAGCAGTGGAGGACAGGGTACGCAGCCCCAGCATTTT
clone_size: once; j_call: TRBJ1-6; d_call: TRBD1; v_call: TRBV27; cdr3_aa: CASSKESGTDPLGRNSPLHF; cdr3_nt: TGTGCCAGCAGTAAAGAATCCGGGACAGATCCTTTGGGAAGGAATTCACCCCTCCACTTT
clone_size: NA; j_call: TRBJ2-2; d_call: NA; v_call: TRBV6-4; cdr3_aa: CASKKDRANTGELFF; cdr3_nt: TGTGCCAGCAAAAAAGACAGAGCGAACACCGGGGAGCTGTTTTTT
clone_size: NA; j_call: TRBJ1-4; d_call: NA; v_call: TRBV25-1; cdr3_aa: CASSARTATNEKLFF; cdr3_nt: TGTGCCAGCAGTGCTCGGACAGCAACTAATGAAAAACTGTTTTTT
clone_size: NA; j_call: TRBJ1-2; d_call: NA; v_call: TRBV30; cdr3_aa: CAWSVPGVHGYTF; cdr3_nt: TGTGCCTGGAGTGTACCAGGGGTCCATGGCTACACCTTC
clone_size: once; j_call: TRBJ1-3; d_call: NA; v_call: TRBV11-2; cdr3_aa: CASSLAQGLSGNTIYF; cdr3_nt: TGTGCCAGCAGCTTAGCCCAGGGACTGTCCGGAAACACCATATATTTT